This T cell receptor beta chain was captured in a study of blood T cell repertoires in COVID-19. CDR3 length: 12 residues. Germline V gene data show CDR1 as SNHLY and CDR2 as FYNNEI. V gave up 6 bases and J gave up 3 bases, with 6 bases separating them. Libraries were prepared by immunoSEQ multiplex PCR; TCRdb keeps only in-frame clonotypes and omits some of them. The data show hundreds of thousands of clones, about 85% seen once. This receptor was identified in a man between 18 and 35 years old with active or convalescent COVID-19. The rearrangement links TRBV2 to TRBJ2-1; possibly TRBD1 for D (6 bases). The sample consisted of peripheral blood. Written as DNA, the CDR3 is TGTGCCAGCAGGGGACACTACAATGAGCAGTTCTTC. Protein product: CASRGHYNEQFF.